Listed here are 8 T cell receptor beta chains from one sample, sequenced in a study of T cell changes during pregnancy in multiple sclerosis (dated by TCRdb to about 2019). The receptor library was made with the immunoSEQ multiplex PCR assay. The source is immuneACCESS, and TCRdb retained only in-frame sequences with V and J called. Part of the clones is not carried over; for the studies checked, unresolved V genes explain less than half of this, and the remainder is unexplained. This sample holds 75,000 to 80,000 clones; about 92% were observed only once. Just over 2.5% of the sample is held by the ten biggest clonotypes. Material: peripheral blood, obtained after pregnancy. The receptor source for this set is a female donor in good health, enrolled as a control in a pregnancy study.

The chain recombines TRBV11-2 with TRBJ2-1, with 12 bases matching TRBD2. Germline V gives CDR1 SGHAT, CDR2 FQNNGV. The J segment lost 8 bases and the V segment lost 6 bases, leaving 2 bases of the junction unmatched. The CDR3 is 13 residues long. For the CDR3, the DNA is TGTGCCAGCAGACTAGCGGGGGGTTATGAGCAGTTCTTC. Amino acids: CASRLAGGYEQFF.

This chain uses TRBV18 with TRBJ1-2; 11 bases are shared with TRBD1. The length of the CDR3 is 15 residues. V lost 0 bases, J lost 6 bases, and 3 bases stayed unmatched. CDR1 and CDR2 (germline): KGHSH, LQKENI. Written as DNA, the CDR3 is TGTGCCAGCTCACCACCTGGGACAGGGGGTCATGGCTACACCTTC. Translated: CASSPPGTGGHGYTF. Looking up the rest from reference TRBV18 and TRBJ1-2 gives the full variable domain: NAGVMQNPRHLVRRRGQEARLRCSPMKGHSHVYWYRQLPEEGLKFMVYLQKENIIDESGMPKERFSAEFPKEGPSILRIQQVVRGDSAAYFCASSPPGTGGHGYTFGSGTRLTVV.

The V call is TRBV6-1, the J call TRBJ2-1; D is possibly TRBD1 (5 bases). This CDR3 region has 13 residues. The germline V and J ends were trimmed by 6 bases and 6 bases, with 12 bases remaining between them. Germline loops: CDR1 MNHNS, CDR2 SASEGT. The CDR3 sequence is CASSGRQFNEQFF. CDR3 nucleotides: TGTGCCAGCAGCGGAAGACAGTTCAATGAGCAGTTCTTC.

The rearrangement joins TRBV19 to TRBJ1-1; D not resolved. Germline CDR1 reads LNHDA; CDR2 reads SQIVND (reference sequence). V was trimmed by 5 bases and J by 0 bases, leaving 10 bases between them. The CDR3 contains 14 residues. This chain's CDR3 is CASSLTNMNTEAFF. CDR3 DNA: TGTGCCAGTAGTCTGACAAATATGAACACTGAAGCTTTCTTT.

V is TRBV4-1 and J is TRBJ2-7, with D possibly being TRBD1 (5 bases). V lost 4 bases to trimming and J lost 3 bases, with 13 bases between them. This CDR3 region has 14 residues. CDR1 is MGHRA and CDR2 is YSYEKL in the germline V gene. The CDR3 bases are TGCGCCAGCAGCCCCTTCACAGGAGTCTACGAGCAGTACTTC. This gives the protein CASSPFTGVYEQYF.

The CDR3 protein is CASSSGTNYGYTF. The CDR3 DNA reads TGCGCCAGCAGCTCCGGGACAAACTATGGCTACACCTTC. This rearrangement joins TRBV5-1 to TRBJ1-2; TRBD1 might be the D (6 bases). Germline lookup yields CDR1 SGHRS and CDR2 YFSETQ. Trimming left V 3 bases short and J 2 bases short, with 8 bases between. The CDR3 extends over 13 amino acids.

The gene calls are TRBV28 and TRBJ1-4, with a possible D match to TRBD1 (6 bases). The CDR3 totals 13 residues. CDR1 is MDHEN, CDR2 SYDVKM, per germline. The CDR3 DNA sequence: TGTGCTCACCAGCGGGGGCAGGATGAAAAACTGTTTTTT. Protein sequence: CAHQRGQDEKLFF. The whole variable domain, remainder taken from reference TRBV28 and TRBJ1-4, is DVKVTQSSRYLVKRTGEKVFLECVQDMDHENMFWYRQDPGLGLRLIYFSYDVKMKEKGDIPEGYSVSREKKERFSLILESASTNQTSMYLCAHQRGQDEKLFFGSGTQLSVL.

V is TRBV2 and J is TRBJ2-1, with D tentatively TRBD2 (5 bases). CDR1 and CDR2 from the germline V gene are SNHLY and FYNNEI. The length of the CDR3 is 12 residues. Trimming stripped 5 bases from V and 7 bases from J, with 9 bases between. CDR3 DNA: TGTGCCAGCAGTCTTTTAGCGAATGAGCAGTTCTTC. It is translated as CASSLLANEQFF. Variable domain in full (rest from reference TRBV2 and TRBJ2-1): EPEVTQTPSHQVTQMGQEVILRCVPISNHLYFYWYRQILGQKVEFLVSFYNNEISEKSEIFDDQFSVERPDGSNFTLKIRSTKLEDSAMYFCASSLLANEQFFGPGTRLTVL.